Detailed here is one T cell receptor beta chain. Its cognate antigen is unknown. The CDR3 has 12 amino acids. Between the trimmed V and J ends, which lost 3 bases and 6 bases, there was a span of 11 bases. Germline-derived CDR1 and CDR2 are GTSNPN and SVGIG (reference sequence). TCRdb's copy holds only in-frame clones and misses some; the assay was immunoSEQ multiplex PCR. Of roughly 190,000 clones listed, around 90% were seen once; the top ten hold less than 4%. The sample belongs to a study of T cell responses to AZD1222 COVID-19 vaccine. Broader study findings: The donors showed a predominance of white British ancestry and of females, with possible underestimation of clonal diversity. Spike-specific TCR breadth and depth went up after people got two AZD1222 doses. It was only a handful of AZD1222 recipients who were seropositive at baseline.

This clonotype was sampled from an adult who received the MenACWY meningococcal vaccine as a control. The chain has TRBV30 and TRBJ1-1; no reliable D call. The material was peripheral blood, obtained 28 days after the second dose of the MenACWY control vaccine. CDR3 sequence: CAWSRWAAEAFF. The CDR3 nucleotides are TGTGCCTGGAGCCGGTGGGCGGCTGAAGCTTTCTTT.